Below, 31 T cell receptor beta chains from the same sample are listed, as sequenced in a study of T cell responses to AZD1222 COVID-19 vaccine. Method: immunoSEQ multiplex PCR; TCRdb's copy keeps in-frame clones and lacks some. The repertoire consists of 200,000 to 250,000 clones, with around 94% occurring once and the leading ten covering around 1.7%. This sample comprised peripheral blood, obtained 28 days after the second dose of the MenACWY control vaccine. All receptors derive from an adult who received the MenACWY meningococcal vaccine as a control.

Comment on this clone: At one end, the junction sequence differs from germline, possibly due to a read error. The genes are TRBV28 and TRBJ1-3, with a possible D match to TRBD1 (5 bases). This CDR3 is built from 14 residues. Germline CDR1 is MDHEN and CDR2 is SYDVKM. CDR3 coding DNA: TGTGCCAGCAGTCGACAGACCGCTGGGAACACCATATATTTT. As protein: CASSRQTAGNTIYF.

The genes are TRBV2 and TRBJ2-2; 9 nucleotides agree with TRBD2. Germline CDR1 is SNHLY and CDR2 is FYNNEI. This CDR3 is 15 amino acids long. Trimming cost V 7 bases and J 6 bases; bases outside gene matches: 9. The CDR3 protein is CASKPGLANSGELFF. As DNA, the CDR3 is TGTGCCAGCAAACCGGGACTAGCAAACTCCGGGGAGCTGTTTTTT. Together with reference TRBV2 and TRBJ2-2, the CDR3 gives the full variable domain: EPEVTQTPSHQVTQMGQEVILRCVPISNHLYFYWYRQILGQKVEFLVSFYNNEISEKSEIFDDQFSVERPDGSNFTLKIRSTKLEDSAMYFCASKPGLANSGELFFGEGSRLTVL.

This chain links TRBV30 with TRBJ1-3; no clear D gene. The CDR3 consists of 14 residues. The V gene's germline CDR1 is GTSNPN and CDR2 SVGIG (reference sequence). V was clipped by 0 bases and J by 2 bases, with 8 bases between them. In nucleotides, the CDR3 is TGTGCCTGGAGTGTACGCAAGACTGGAAACACCATATATTTT. This translates into CAWSVRKTGNTIYF. Full variable domain (missing parts from reference TRBV30 and TRBJ1-3): SQTIHQWPATLVQPVGSPLSLECTVEGTSNPNLYWYRQAAGRGLQLLFYSVGIGQISSEVPQNLSASRPQDRQFILSSKKLLLSDSGFYLCAWSVRKTGNTIYFGEGSWLTVV.

This rearrangement joins TRBV11-2 to TRBJ2-5; D unresolved. CDR3 length: 12 residues. The V gene's germline CDR1 is SGHAT and CDR2 FQNNGV. V lost 6 bases and J 5 bases, leaving 10 bases between the germline ends. CDR3 sequence: CASRLRAETQYF. In DNA form, the CDR3 reads TGTGCCAGCAGGCTTAGGGCGGAGACCCAGTACTTC.

The chain is built from TRBV14 and TRBJ1-5; D is unresolved. Germline CDR1 and CDR2: SGHDN and FVKESK. The CDR3 length is 17 residues. V dropped 4 bases and J dropped 9 bases, with 25 bases sitting between them. The CDR3 coding sequence is TGTGCCAGCAGCCCCGATCCAGAACTAATAATCAGTCGGCCCCAGCATTTT. It translates to CASSPDPELIISRPQHF.

The V gene is TRBV6-1, the J gene TRBJ1-1; D unresolved. Per the germline V gene, CDR1 is MNHNS and CDR2 is SASEGT. Trimming removed 0 bases at V and 5 bases at J, with 10 bases between. The CDR3 consists of 14 residues. Written as DNA, the CDR3 is TGTGCCAGCAGTGAAGCGGCCAGAGTGACTGAAGCTTTCTTT. It yields the protein CASSEAARVTEAFF.

The CDR3 DNA sequence: TGTGCCATCAGTGAGAGGGGCGACCTCTACGAGCAGTACTTC. It translates to CAISERGDLYEQYF. This chain uses TRBV10-3 with TRBJ2-7; TRBD1 might be the D (5 bases). The CDR3 sequence is 14 residues long. V dropped 2 bases and J dropped 3 bases, with 11 bases sitting between them. Germline loops: CDR1 ENHRY, CDR2 SYGVKD.

This chain uses TRBV7-9 with TRBJ2-3; 7 positions match TRBD2. CDR3 length equals 17 residues. V dropped 3 bases and J dropped 5; count of bases not matched to a gene: 14. Germline V lookup: CDR1 SEHNR, CDR2 FQNEAQ (reference sequence). The CDR3 here is CASSFFGGGRGKDTQYF. The CDR3 nucleotides read TGTGCCAGCAGCTTTTTCGGGGGAGGGAGGGGAAAAGATACGCAGTATTTT.

The genes are TRBV28 and TRBJ2-5; D unclear. Matching the DNA end better, TRBJ2-7 makes the J call doubtful. The CDR3 extends over 12 amino acids. Germline CDR1 and CDR2: MDHEN and SYDVKM. The CDR3 DNA is TGTGCCAGCAGTCCGGCGCCCTACGAGCAGTACTTC. Translated, it gives CASSPAPYEQYF.

CDR3 coding DNA: TGTGCCAGCAGCGTAGGAGGGAGCACCGGGGAGCTGTTTTTT. It yields the protein CASSVGGSTGELFF. The chain is built from TRBV9 and TRBJ2-2; tentative D call: TRBD2 (5 bases). The ends were cut back, 0 bases at V and 4 bases at J, with 7 bases in the middle. CDR3 length equals 14 residues. Germline V gene data show CDR1 as SGDLS and CDR2 as YYNGEE.

The chain is built from TRBV14 and TRBJ2-7; TRBD1 matches at 7 bases. The CDR3 sequence is 16 residues long. Germline CDR1 and CDR2: SGHDN and FVKESK. V shed 0 bases, J shed 3 bases, and the junction held 8 bases outside the gene matches. The CDR3 DNA reads as TGTGCCAGCAGCCAAGAGGATAGGGCAGGGGGCTACGAGCAGTACTTC. Its protein is CASSQEDRAGGYEQYF.

The chain joins TRBV30 to TRBJ1-1; tentatively, D is TRBD1 (6 bases). CDR3 length: 12 amino acids. The V gene's germline CDR1 is GTSNPN and CDR2 SVGIG (reference sequence). The V gene lost 2 bases and the J gene lost 7 bases, with 11 bases spanning the gap. CDR3 loop: CAWSWGAVEAFF. DNA for the CDR3: TGTGCCTGGAGTTGGGGGGCGGTTGAAGCTTTCTTT.

A single count supports this clone. The chain recombines TRBV11-1 with TRBJ2-1; TRBD2 is a possible D gene (6 bases). V lost 1 base to trimming and J lost 6 bases, with 13 bases between them. Germline V CDR1 and CDR2: SGHAT, FQDESV (reference sequence). The CDR3 has 15 residues. The CDR3 DNA is TGTGCCAGCAGCTTAGGTATTAGCGGTCCCAATGAGCAGTTCTTC. Its protein is CASSLGISGPNEQFF.

The chain uses TRBV6-5 and TRBJ2-4; perhaps D is TRBD1 or TRBD2 (5 bases each). The CDR3 has 15 amino acids. Germline V gene data show CDR1 as MNHEY and CDR2 as SVGAGI. V lost 0 bases to trimming and J lost 6 bases, with 12 bases between them. CDR3 coding DNA: TGTGCCAGCAGTTACTCGGGGGACGGCTCAAACATTCAGTACTTC. This translates into CASSYSGDGSNIQYF.

The rearrangement links TRBV23-1 to TRBJ2-5; 7 positions match TRBD2. TRBV23-1 is flagged as an ORF with uncertain function. CDR3 length: 15 amino acids. Germline trimming cut 5 bases from V and 5 bases from J; bases unmatched to any gene: 11. The CDR3 DNA sequence: TGCGCCAGCAGTGAAGGAGCGGGGCGCCGGGAGACCCAGTACTTC. Translated, it gives CASSEGAGRRETQYF.

The chain has TRBV10-3 and TRBJ2-2; 9 nucleotides line up with TRBD1. V lost 4 bases, J lost 3 bases, and 9 bases stayed unmatched. Germline loops: CDR1 ENHRY, CDR2 SYGVKD. The CDR3 covers 17 residues. The CDR3 DNA follows: TGTGCCATCAGTGGTCCGGGACAGGGTTCGGACACCGGGGAGCTGTTTTTT. It translates to CAISGPGQGSDTGELFF.

J is TRBJ1-2 and V is TRBV28; D perhaps matches TRBD1 (5 bases). The CDR3 is made up of 13 amino acids. Trimming stripped 1 base from V and 5 bases from J, with 8 bases between. Germline-derived CDR1 and CDR2 are MDHEN and SYDVKM. The CDR3 region is CASSLSREYGYTF. In nucleotides, the CDR3 is TGTGCCAGCAGTTTATCCAGGGAATATGGCTACACCTTC.

The chain combines TRBV7-9 with TRBJ2-1; 9 bases align to TRBD2. The CDR3 is made up of 16 amino acids. J was trimmed by 0 bases and V by 3 bases; bases with no gene match: 3. Germline CDR1 and CDR2: SEHNR and FQNEAQ (reference sequence). CDR3 sequence: CASSFSGGSSYNEQFF. DNA for the CDR3: TGTGCCAGCAGCTTTAGCGGGGGCAGCTCCTACAATGAGCAGTTCTTC.

The gene calls are TRBV5-1 and TRBJ2-1; TRBD1 matches at 8 bases. Trimming at V came to 1 base and at J to 2 bases, leaving 8 bases not matched to a gene. Germline-derived CDR1 and CDR2 are SGHRS and YFSETQ. CDR3 length: 17 amino acids. Here the CDR3 DNA reads TGCGCCAGCAGCTTGAAAGGAGTGACAGGGGCCTACAATGAGCAGTTCTTC. Translating it yields CASSLKGVTGAYNEQFF. Filled out from reference TRBV5-1 and TRBJ2-1, the complete variable domain reads KAGVTQTPRYLIKTRGQQVTLSCSPISGHRSVSWYQQTPGQGLQFLFEYFSETQRNKGNFPGRFSGRQFSNSRSEMNVSTLELGDSALYLCASSLKGVTGAYNEQFFGPGTRLTVL.

The rearrangement uses TRBV28 and TRBJ1-4, with a weak D call TRBD1 (5 bases). Trimming took 6 bases from V and 5 from J, leaving 16 bases between them. The CDR3 loop spans 15 amino acids. The germline gives CDR1 MDHEN, CDR2 SYDVKM. CDR3 protein: CASRPRQLRNEKLFF. Written as DNA, the CDR3 is TGTGCCAGCAGGCCCAGACAGCTCCGAAATGAAAAACTGTTTTTT.

The rearrangement joins TRBV29-1 to TRBJ1-3; D not certain. V lost 4 bases and J 1 base, leaving 8 bases between the germline ends. Per the germline V gene, CDR1 is SQVTM and CDR2 is ANQGSEA. The CDR3 is made up of 13 amino acids. The CDR3 spells CSVVTPSGNTIYF. CDR3 DNA sequence: TGCAGCGTTGTAACGCCGTCTGGAAACACCATATATTTT.

CDR3 residues: CASNNRDSPSGRRTDTQYF. CDR3 coding DNA: TGCGCCAGTAACAACCGGGACAGTCCTAGCGGGAGAAGAACAGATACGCAGTATTTT. V usage is TRBV5-1 and J usage is TRBJ2-3; TRBD2 aligns across 10 bases. V trimming: 8 bases; J trimming: 3 bases; junction bases outside the gene matches: 21. The germline gives CDR1 SGHRS, CDR2 YFSETQ. This CDR3 spans 19 amino acids.

Turning to this clone: Other DNA sequences in the sample encode the same CDR3. The chain couples TRBV7-9 to TRBJ2-3, with 7 bases lining up with TRBD1. This CDR3 is 13 amino acids long. V gave up 5 bases and J gave up 6 bases; unmatched junction bases: 5. Germline assignment: CDR1 SEHNR and CDR2 FQNEAQ (reference sequence). In nucleotides, the CDR3 is TGTGCCAGCAGCCCAAGGGGGCCCGATACGCAGTATTTT. This gives the protein CASSPRGPDTQYF. The whole variable domain, remainder taken from reference TRBV7-9 and TRBJ2-3, is DTGVSQNPRHKITKRGQNVTFRCDPISEHNRLYWYRQTLGQGPEFLTYFQNEAQLEKSRLLSDRFSAERPKGSFSTLEIQRTEQGDSAMYLCASSPRGPDTQYFGPGTRLTVL.

In the case of this clone: At the DNA level, this CDR3 is encoded by other sequences in the same sample as well. This sequence joins TRBV30 and TRBJ2-5; D not certain. Germline loops: CDR1 GTSNPN, CDR2 SVGIG (reference sequence). Trimming removed 0 bases from V and 5 bases from J, with 4 bases in between. This CDR3 comprises 11 residues. The CDR3, as DNA: TGTGCCTGGAGTGTACAGGAGACCCAGTACTTC. It specifies CAWSVQETQYF.

J is TRBJ1-2 and V is TRBV29-1; D call uncertain. Germline V gene data show CDR1 as SQVTM and CDR2 as ANQGSEA. The CDR3 sequence is 11 residues long. Trimming took off 8 bases at V and 6 bases at J, with 13 bases between the two ends. In DNA, the CDR3 is TGCAGCCTCCGCCGGGGTAATGGCTACACCTTC. Translation: CSLRRGNGYTF.

The CDR3 coding sequence is TGCGCCAGCAGGAAGACCCCTTACGAGCAGTACTTC. Translation gives CASRKTPYEQYF. The rearrangement uses TRBV10-1 and TRBJ2-7; D unresolved. Trimming took 6 bases from V and 4 from J, leaving 10 bases between them. The CDR3 totals 12 residues. Per the germline V gene, CDR1 is WNHNN and CDR2 is SYGVQD (reference sequence).

The chain links TRBV10-3 to TRBJ2-5; D not certain. CDR1 and CDR2 (germline): ENHRY, SYGVKD. This CDR3 spans 13 amino acids. The V gene lost 5 bases and the J gene lost 5 bases, with 12 bases spanning the gap. CDR3 residues: CAISTPVDETQYF. In nucleotides, the CDR3 is TGTGCCATCAGTACACCCGTGGACGAGACCCAGTACTTC.

V gene TRBV28 combines with J gene TRBJ1-5; D is possibly TRBD1 (5 bases). This CDR3 region has 14 residues. From germline, CDR1 is MDHEN and CDR2 SYDVKM. Trimming stripped 6 bases from V and 5 bases from J, with 14 bases between. The CDR3 loop is CASSQSPGDQPQHF. The CDR3 DNA is TGTGCCAGCAGCCAGAGTCCGGGGGATCAGCCCCAGCATTTT.

This clone was observed once. CDR3: CASSLRGAIIGTDTQYF. DNA for the CDR3: TGTGCCAGCAGTTTGAGGGGGGCCATCATCGGGACAGATACGCAGTATTTT. This sequence joins TRBV28 and TRBJ2-3; D tentatively reads TRBD1 or TRBD2 (6 bases each). The V gene's germline CDR1 is MDHEN and CDR2 SYDVKM. The germline V and J ends were trimmed by 3 bases and 3 bases, with 19 bases remaining between them. The CDR3 is 17 residues long.

The chain couples TRBV6-5 to TRBJ1-1; D unresolved. This CDR3 is 13 amino acids long. Trimming removed 2 bases from V and 3 bases from J, with 7 bases in between. Germline V gives CDR1 MNHEY, CDR2 SVGAGI. CDR3 sequence reads: CASSYRGYTEAFF. The CDR3 DNA is TGTGCCAGCAGTTACCGGGGATACACTGAAGCTTTCTTT.

The V and J genes are TRBV28 and TRBJ2-1, with 9 bases identical to TRBD2. V shed 3 bases, J shed 8 bases, and the junction held 5 bases outside the gene matches. The CDR3 has 14 residues. Germline-derived CDR1 and CDR2 are MDHEN and SYDVKM. The CDR3 sequence is CASSLSGRIYEQFF. CDR3 DNA: TGTGCCAGCAGTTTGAGCGGGAGGATCTATGAGCAGTTCTTC.